These 15 T cell receptor beta chains were all obtained from the same sample, sequenced in a study of blood T cell repertoires in COVID-19. Repertoires were generated with immunoSEQ multiplex PCR, while TCRdb's copy carries only in-frame clones and drops some. The top ten hold roughly 1.1% of the sample, which has approximately 300,000 clones, around 82% seen once. Specimen: peripheral blood. The receptors were sampled from a woman between 50 and 59 years old with acute or convalescent COVID-19.

The gene calls are TRBV30 and TRBJ1-1; D is uncertain. Germline loops: CDR1 GTSNPN, CDR2 SVGIG (reference sequence). The CDR3 length is 12 residues. The V gene lost 1 base and the J gene lost 1 base, with 4 bases spanning the gap. The CDR3 sequence is CAWSGGNTEAFF. The CDR3 nucleotides read TGTGCCTGGAGTGGAGGGAACACTGAAGCTTTCTTT.

The V gene is TRBV5-1, the J gene TRBJ1-3; a possible D gene is TRBD1 (6 bases). CDR3 length: 13 residues. Germline CDR1 and CDR2: SGHRS and YFSETQ. V lost 5 bases to trimming and J lost 2 bases, with 8 bases between them. The CDR3 sequence is CASRDRTGNTIYF. The CDR3 DNA reads TGCGCCAGCAGGGACAGAACTGGAAACACCATATATTTT. The complete variable domain, with remaining parts taken from reference TRBV5-1 and TRBJ1-3, reads KAGVTQTPRYLIKTRGQQVTLSCSPISGHRSVSWYQQTPGQGLQFLFEYFSETQRNKGNFPGRFSGRQFSNSRSEMNVSTLELGDSALYLCASRDRTGNTIYFGEGSWLTVV.

The chain recombines TRBV30 with TRBJ2-1; 8 nucleotides match TRBD2. CDR1 GTSNPN and CDR2 SVGIG come from the germline V gene (reference sequence). V lost 3 bases to trimming and J lost 0 bases; unmatched junction nucleotides: 10. The CDR3 spans 17 residues. The CDR3 loop reads CAWRAGGSGSSYNEQFF. As DNA, the CDR3 is TGTGCCTGGAGGGCCGGGGGCAGCGGGAGCTCCTACAATGAGCAGTTCTTC.

The rearrangement uses TRBV5-1 and TRBJ1-6; TRBD1 agrees at 7 bases. This CDR3 spans 16 amino acids. CDR1 and CDR2 from the germline V gene are SGHRS and YFSETQ. V was pared by 0 bases and J by 3 bases, with 3 bases of the junction left unmatched. CDR3 sequence reads: CASSLGQGLYNSPLHF. The CDR3 DNA follows: TGCGCCAGCAGCTTGGGACAGGGCCTCTATAATTCACCCCTCCACTTT.

There are a few counts of this clone. V is TRBV5-4 and J is TRBJ1-6; 7 bases map to TRBD1. J gave up 8 bases and V 5 bases, and 4 bases lay outside the gene matches. CDR1 and CDR2 (germline): SGHNT, YYREEE (reference sequence). The CDR3 sequence is 13 residues long. The CDR3: CASRSQGDSPLHF. The CDR3 coding sequence is TGTGCCAGCAGATCTCAGGGGGATTCACCCCTCCACTTT.

The rearrangement joins TRBV6-5 to TRBJ2-7; TRBD1 aligns across 7 bases. CDR1 is MNHEY, CDR2 SVGAGI, per germline. The CDR3 covers 13 residues. The junction had 6 bases not matched to a gene; V was cut back by 8 bases and J by 2 bases. DNA for the CDR3: TGTGCCAGCGGGACGGACAGGCCCTACGAGCAGTACTTC. This encodes CASGTDRPYEQYF.

V is TRBV30 and J is TRBJ1-1; 10 nucleotides agree with TRBD1. The CDR3 length is 13 residues. Losses at the gene ends were 5 bases for V and 3 bases for J; bases not matched to a gene: 3. CDR1 and CDR2 (germline): GTSNPN, SVGIG (reference sequence). In DNA form, the CDR3 reads TGTGCCTGGGAGGGGACAGGGGACACTGAAGCTTTCTTT. Residues: CAWEGTGDTEAFF.

This clone has only one observation. The rearrangement joins TRBV18 to TRBJ1-2; D not certain. Trimming left V 3 bases short and J 6 bases short, with 20 bases between. The CDR3 runs to 16 residues. Germline V gene sequence: CDR1 KGHSH, CDR2 LQKENI. In nucleotides, the CDR3 is TGTGCCAGCTCACCCCGGGAGGTAGGTTGGTGGAATGGCTACACCTTC. Protein sequence: CASSPREVGWWNGYTF.

The chain joins TRBV2 to TRBJ2-1, with TRBD1 matching 9 bases. There are 14 residues in the CDR3. V shed 4 bases and J 6 bases; nucleotides not matched to a gene: 4. Germline CDR1 and CDR2: SNHLY and FYNNEI. DNA for the CDR3: TGTGCCAGCAGTGGGGGACAGGGCCTCAATGAGCAGTTCTTC. It encodes CASSGGQGLNEQFF.

The CDR3 loop reads CATSRALDRGDTIYF. The CDR3 region has the DNA TGTGCCACCAGCAGAGCGTTAGACAGGGGAGACACCATATATTTT. This chain joins TRBV15 and TRBJ1-3, with 8 bases lining up with TRBD1. This CDR3 spans 15 amino acids. The trim removed 1 base at V and 8 bases at J, leaving 7 bases unmatched. Per the germline V gene, CDR1 is LNHNV and CDR2 is YYDKDF (reference sequence).

The chain joins TRBV2 to TRBJ1-5, with TRBD1 identical over 9 bases. The ends lost 6 bases at V and 5 bases at J; junction bases unmatched: 8. The V gene's germline CDR1 is SNHLY and CDR2 FYNNEI. The CDR3 contains 15 residues. Here the CDR3 DNA reads TGTGCCAGCAGGAAGGACAGGGGTAACCATCAGCCCCAGCATTTT. This encodes CASRKDRGNHQPQHF.

The J gene is TRBJ1-6, the V gene TRBV6-5; no firm D call. Germline V gene data show CDR1 as MNHEY and CDR2 as SVGAGI. The V and J ends lost 7 bases and 7 bases respectively, with 17 bases between them. The length of the CDR3 is 15 residues. CDR3 sequence reads: CASNNRAGSNSPLHF. CDR3 nucleotides: TGTGCCAGCAACAATCGAGCGGGCAGCAATTCACCCCTCCACTTT.

The V gene is TRBV5-1, the J gene TRBJ2-1, with 7 nucleotides matching TRBD2. Germline V gene data show CDR1 as SGHRS and CDR2 as YFSETQ. V lost 4 bases, J lost 4 bases, and 5 bases stayed unmatched. The CDR3 has 14 amino acids. The CDR3 nucleotides are TGCGCCAGCAGCCCCCCGGGGGGTTACAATGAGCAGTTCTTC. Translation: CASSPPGGYNEQFF. The variable domain in full, with the rest retrieved from reference TRBV5-1 and TRBJ2-1, is KAGVTQTPRYLIKTRGQQVTLSCSPISGHRSVSWYQQTPGQGLQFLFEYFSETQRNKGNFPGRFSGRQFSNSRSEMNVSTLELGDSALYLCASSPPGGYNEQFFGPGTRLTVL.

This clone was seen more than once but under ten times. The chain is built from TRBV25-1 and TRBJ1-6, with 7 bases lining up with TRBD1. The trim removed 2 bases at V and 0 bases at J, leaving 4 bases unmatched. CDR1 is MGHDK, CDR2 SYGVNS, per germline. This CDR3 is built from 17 residues. In DNA form, the CDR3 reads TGTGCCAGCAGTGAAGCCAGGGGGAGCTCCTATAATTCACCCCTCCACTTT. This sequence encodes CASSEARGSSYNSPLHF.

The chain has TRBV4-3 and TRBJ1-1; a possible D gene is TRBD1 (6 bases). The germline V and J ends were trimmed by 4 bases and 8 bases, with 23 bases remaining between them. This CDR3 contains 16 residues. Germline assignment: CDR1 LGHNA and CDR2 YSLEER. The DNA for the CDR3 is TGCGCCAGCAGCCGAGGGGCCGACGGGACAAATTCGGAAGCTTTCTTT. It yields the protein CASSRGADGTNSEAFF.